Listed below are T cell receptor beta chains from one sample, sequenced in a study of cytomegalovirus exposure and HLA in healthy donors. Profiling relied on immunoSEQ multiplex PCR, and the TCRdb table lists in-frame clones only, not all of them. The sample shows 120,000 or so clones, roughly 80% of them seen only once. Sample: PBMCs. The receptors originated from a man aged 25-40 years in good health and CMV-seronegative. The CDR3 runs from the conserved cysteine through the conserved F or W. Each record gives: clone size, V gene, J gene, D gene, CDR3 DNA, CDR3 protein. D genes are given only for firm matches. A clone size is listed for some rows: how often the clone was seen (once, few, many), or a class if it is expanded.

few	TRBV6-5	TRBJ1-1	TRBD1	TGTGCCAGCAGCCGAGGGGGCCTCACTGAAGCTTTCTTT	CASSRGGLTEAFF
once	TRBV7-6	TRBJ1-1	TRBD1	TGTGCCAGCAGCTATCCGGGACAGACGAACACTGAAGCTTTCTTT	CASSYPGQTNTEAFF
few	TRBV28	TRBJ2-7	TRBD1	TGTGCCAGCACTCTCAGGACAGGGGGTATCTACGAGCAGTACTTC	CASTLRTGGIYEQYF
.	TRBV19	TRBJ2-7	.	TGTGCCAGTAGTCCACGGTTGGAGGCCCGCTTCTCCTACGAGCAGTACTTC	CASSPRLEARFSYEQYF
.	TRBV9	TRBJ2-1	TRBD1	TGTGCCAGCACCGTCGGCGGGACAGGGGATCGCAATGAGCAGTTCTTC	CASTVGGTGDRNEQFF
.	TRBV27	TRBJ2-1	TRBD2	TGTGCCAGCAGTTCGGGGCTAGCGGTAAATGAGCAGTTCTTC	CASSSGLAVNEQFF
.	TRBV19	TRBJ2-5	TRBD1	TGTGCCAGTAGTATTCCCTCCGTACCAGGCCAGGGGGCTACACACCAAGAGACCCAGTACTTC	CASSIPSVPGQGATHQETQYF
few	TRBV4-3	TRBJ1-1	.	TGCGCCAGCAGCCAAGAAGCGCAGCTGAACACTGAAGCTTTCTTT	CASSQEAQLNTEAFF
.	TRBV10-1	TRBJ2-5	TRBD1	TGCGCCAGCAGTGAGGGGACAGGTCCTCAAGAGACCCAGTACTTC	CASSEGTGPQETQYF
.	TRBV10-3	TRBJ2-3	TRBD1	TGTGCCATCAGTGAACCCCGGGACAGGGAAATAGATACGCAGTATTTT	CAISEPRDREIDTQYF
once	TRBV30	TRBJ1-3	.	TGTGCCTGGGTCCACCGGGGGTTAAGTGGAAACACCATATATTTT	CAWVHRGLSGNTIYF
few	TRBV30	TRBJ2-7	TRBD2	TGTGCCTGGAGTGTCGCGGGGGGTTTTCCCTCCTACGAGCAGTACTTC	CAWSVAGGFPSYEQYF
.	TRBV6-6	TRBJ1-2	.	TGTGCCAGCAGTTACGAGGTCGGGACTTATGGCTACACCTTC	CASSYEVGTYGYTF
.	TRBV9	TRBJ1-6	.	TGTGCCAGCAGCCCCCACTATAATTCACCCCTCCACTTT	CASSPHYNSPLHF
.	TRBV10-3	TRBJ1-5	.	TGTGCCATCAGTGATGCGGGCAGGTTGAATCAGCCCCAGCATTTT	CAISDAGRLNQPQHF
few	TRBV2	TRBJ2-3	TRBD2	TGTGCCAGAGAAGCGGGACTTTCCACAGATACGCAGTATTTT	CAREAGLSTDTQYF
.	TRBV5-6	TRBJ2-6	TRBD2	TGTGCCAGCAGCTTGGTGGGGAGGGTTTCTGGGGCCAACGTCCTGACTTTC	CASSLVGRVSGANVLTF
.	TRBV4-2	TRBJ2-2	TRBD2	TGTGCCAGCAGCCAAGCGGTAGCGGGAGACACCGGGGAGCTGTTTTTT	CASSQAVAGDTGELFF